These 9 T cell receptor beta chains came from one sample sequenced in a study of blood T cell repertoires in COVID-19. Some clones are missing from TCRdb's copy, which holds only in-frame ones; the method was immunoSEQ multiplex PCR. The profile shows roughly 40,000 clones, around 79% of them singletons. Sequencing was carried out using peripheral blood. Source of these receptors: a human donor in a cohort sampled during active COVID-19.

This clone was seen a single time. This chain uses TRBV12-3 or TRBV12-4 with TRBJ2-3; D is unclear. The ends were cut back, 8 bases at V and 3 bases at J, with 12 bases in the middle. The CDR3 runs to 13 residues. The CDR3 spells CASSFRVTDTQYF. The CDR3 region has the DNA TGTGCCAGCTCTTTCCGGGTTACAGATACGCAGTATTTT.

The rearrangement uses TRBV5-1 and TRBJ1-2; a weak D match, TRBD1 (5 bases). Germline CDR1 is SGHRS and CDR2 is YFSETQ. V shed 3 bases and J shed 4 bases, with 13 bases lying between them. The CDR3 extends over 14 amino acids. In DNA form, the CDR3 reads TGCGCCAGCAGCTCAACAGCCGGGGGCTATGGCTACACCTTC. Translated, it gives CASSSTAGGYGYTF.

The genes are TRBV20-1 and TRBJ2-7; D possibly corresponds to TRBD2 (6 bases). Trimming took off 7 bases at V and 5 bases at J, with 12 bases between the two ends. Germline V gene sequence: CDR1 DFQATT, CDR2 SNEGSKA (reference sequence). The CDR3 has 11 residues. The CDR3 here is CSVRSGDEQYF. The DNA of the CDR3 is TGCAGTGTTCGGTCGGGAGACGAGCAGTACTTC.

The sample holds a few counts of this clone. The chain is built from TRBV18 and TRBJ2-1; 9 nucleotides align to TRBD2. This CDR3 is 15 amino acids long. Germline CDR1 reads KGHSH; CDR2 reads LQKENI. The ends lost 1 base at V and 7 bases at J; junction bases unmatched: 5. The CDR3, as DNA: TGTGCCAGCTCACCACAAGGCGGGAGGGGGAATGAGCAGTTCTTC. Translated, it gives CASSPQGGRGNEQFF. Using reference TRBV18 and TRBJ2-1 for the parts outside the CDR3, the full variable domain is NAGVMQNPRHLVRRRGQEARLRCSPMKGHSHVYWYRQLPEEGLKFMVYLQKENIIDESGMPKERFSAEFPKEGPSILRIQQVVRGDSAAYFCASSPQGGRGNEQFFGPGTRLTVL.

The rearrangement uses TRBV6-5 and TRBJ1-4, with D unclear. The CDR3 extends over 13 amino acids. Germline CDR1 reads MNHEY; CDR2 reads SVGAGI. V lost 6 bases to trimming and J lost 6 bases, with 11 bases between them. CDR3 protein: CASRRVVDEKLFF. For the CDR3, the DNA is TGTGCCAGCAGGCGGGTGGTGGATGAAAAACTGTTTTTT.

The CDR3 loop is CAWSGRGFDTEAFF. Here the CDR3 DNA reads TGTGCCTGGAGTGGTCGGGGTTTTGACACTGAAGCTTTCTTT. The chain links TRBV30 to TRBJ1-1; D not certain. The CDR3 sequence is 14 residues long. V gave up 1 base and J gave up 3 bases, with 12 bases separating them. Germline V gene lookup returns CDR1 GTSNPN and CDR2 SVGIG (reference sequence).

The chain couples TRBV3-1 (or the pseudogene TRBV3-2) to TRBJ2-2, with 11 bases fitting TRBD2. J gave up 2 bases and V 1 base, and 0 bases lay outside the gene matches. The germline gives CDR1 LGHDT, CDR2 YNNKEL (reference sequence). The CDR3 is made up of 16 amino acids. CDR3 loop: CASSQGLAGNTGELFF. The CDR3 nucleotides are TGTGCCAGCAGCCAAGGACTAGCGGGAAACACCGGGGAGCTGTTTTTT.

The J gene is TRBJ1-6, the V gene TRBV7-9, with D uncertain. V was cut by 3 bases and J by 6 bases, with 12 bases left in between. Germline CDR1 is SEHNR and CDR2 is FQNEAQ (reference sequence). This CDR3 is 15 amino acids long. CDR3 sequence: CASSFSSVGNSPLHF. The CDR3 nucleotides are TGTGCCAGCAGCTTCAGTTCTGTTGGTAATTCACCCCTCCACTTT.

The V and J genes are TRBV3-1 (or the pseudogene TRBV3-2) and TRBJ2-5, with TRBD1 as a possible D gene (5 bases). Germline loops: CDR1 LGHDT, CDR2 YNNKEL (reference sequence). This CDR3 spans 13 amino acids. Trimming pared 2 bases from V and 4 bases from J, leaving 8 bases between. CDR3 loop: CASSQRGIETQYF. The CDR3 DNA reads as TGTGCCAGCAGCCAAAGGGGTATAGAGACCCAGTACTTC.